These T cell receptor beta chains were read from a single sample in a study of cytomegalovirus exposure and HLA in healthy donors. Generated by immunoSEQ multiplex PCR, the TCRdb table keeps only in-frame clones and is missing some. The sample lists 150,000 to 200,000 clones, more than 75% occurring once. Specimen: PBMCs. These receptors were obtained from a girl aged 2-10 years in good health and CMV-seropositive. CDR3s include the opening cysteine and the closing phenylalanine or tryptophan. A D gene is named only where the DNA matches it firmly. Clone size, where shown, is once, few, many, or a class for clones that have expanded.

J,V,D,size,DNA,CDR3
TRBJ2-2,TRBV18,TRBD2,once,TGTGCCAGCTCTCGCGGGAGCACCGGGGAGCTGTTTTTT,CASSRGSTGELFF
TRBJ2-1,TRBV27,TRBD2,NA,TGTGCCAGCAGTCTAACTAGCGGGGTGGGGTACAATGAGCAGTTCTTC,CASSLTSGVGYNEQFF
TRBJ2-1,TRBV7-3,TRBD1,NA,TGTGCCAGCAGCCAGACAGGGGGTGTTACTGAGCAGTTCTTC,CASSQTGGVTEQFF
TRBJ1-3,TRBV5-1,TRBD1,NA,TGCGCCAGCAGCCCGGACAGGTCTGGAAACACCATATATTTT,CASSPDRSGNTIYF
TRBJ2-7,TRBV7-9,NA,NA,TGTTCCAGCAGCCCGTACGGAGGCGAGCAGTACTTC,CSSSPYGGEQYF
TRBJ1-4,TRBV25-1,NA,NA,TGTGCCAGCAGTGAAGAGGGCGCCCATGAAAAACTGTTTTTT,CASSEEGAHEKLFF
TRBJ2-5,TRBV6-5,TRBD2,NA,TGTGCCAGCACCAGGACTAGCGGGAGGGAAGAGACCCAGTACTTC,CASTRTSGREETQYF
TRBJ1-6,TRBV7-2,TRBD1,NA,TGTGCCAGCAGCACCCGGACAGGGGGAGTACCCCTCCACTTT,CASSTRTGGVPLHF
TRBJ2-1,TRBV7-3,NA,NA,TGTGCCAGCAGCTTCGGGGGTCCCAATGAGCAGTTCTTC,CASSFGGPNEQFF
TRBJ1-1,TRBV7-6,NA,NA,TGTGCCAGCAGCTTAGGATTAGGGGTCCTCACTGAAGCTTTCTTT,CASSLGLGVLTEAFF
TRBJ2-3,TRBV30,NA,NA,TGTGCCTGGAGTCGAGCGGGCGCGAACACAGATACGCAGTATTTT,CAWSRAGANTDTQYF
TRBJ1-4,TRBV5-1,NA,NA,TGCGCCAGCAGCTTGGCCCGGAGGTCAGGTTATGAAAAACTGTTTTTT,CASSLARRSGYEKLFF
TRBJ2-5,TRBV30,NA,NA,TGTGCCTGGAGGGGGGGTAACCAAGAGACCCAGTACTTC,CAWRGGNQETQYF
TRBJ1-1,TRBV5-1,NA,NA,TGCGCCAGCAGCTTGAGACATAACACTGAAGCTTTCTTT,CASSLRHNTEAFF
TRBJ2-7,TRBV7-9,NA,NA,TGTGCCAGCAGCTTTGATCGGGGCGAGCAGTACTTC,CASSFDRGEQYF
TRBJ2-5,TRBV30,TRBD2,few,TGTGCCTGGAGTACGGGACTACGTAAGGGGACCCAGTACTTC,CAWSTGLRKGTQYF
TRBJ2-1,TRBV18,TRBD1,NA,TGTGCCAGCTCCCGGGCAGGGGGCGATGGATATGAGCAGTTCTTC,CASSRAGGDGYEQFF
TRBJ2-5,TRBV29-1,NA,few,TGCAGCGTTAACCCCAGGGCCCAAGAGACCCAGTACTTC,CSVNPRAQETQYF
TRBJ2-5,TRBV6-5,NA,NA,TGTGCCAGCAGTTACGAGGGCCTCCAAGAGACCCAGTACTTC,CASSYEGLQETQYF
TRBJ1-5,TRBV6-1,NA,NA,TGTGCCAGCAGTGACAGTGTCACGCCGCCTTTGTACAATCAGCCCCAGCATTTT,CASSDSVTPPLYNQPQHF
TRBJ2-3,TRBV9,NA,NA,TGTGCCAGCGCTCCCTTGATCGGAGATACGCAGTATTTT,CASAPLIGDTQYF
TRBJ1-5,TRBV6-5,TRBD1,NA,TGTGCCAGCAGACTGTACAGGGGTTTGGATCAGCCCCAGCATTTT,CASRLYRGLDQPQHF
TRBJ1-2,TRBV6-1,NA,NA,TGTGCCAGCAGTCAGCAGGCGGGGGTCGATGGCTACACCTTC,CASSQQAGVDGYTF
TRBJ2-1,TRBV5-4,TRBD1,NA,TGTGCCAGCAGCGGGGGACAGCTCCATGAGCAGTTCTTC,CASSGGQLHEQFF
TRBJ2-1,TRBV7-3,TRBD2,NA,TGTGCCAGCAGCCCGGGGACTAGCAATGAGCAGTTCTTC,CASSPGTSNEQFF
TRBJ1-5,TRBV4-1,NA,NA,TGCGCCAGCAGGGGACAAGGGGGCAATCAGCCCCAGCATTTT,CASRGQGGNQPQHF
TRBJ2-2,TRBV30,NA,NA,TGTGCCTGGGGCAGGGGGGACACCGGGGAGCTGTTTTTT,CAWGRGDTGELFF
TRBJ2-2,TRBV5-1,TRBD2,NA,TGCGCCAGCAAGAAGAGCGGGAGGAGGGACACCGGGGAGCTGTTTTTT,CASKKSGRRDTGELFF
TRBJ2-1,TRBV27,NA,NA,TGTGCCAGCAGTTTAGCGGTACCCTACAATGAGCAGTTCTTC,CASSLAVPYNEQFF
TRBJ2-2,TRBV6-4,NA,NA,TGTGCCAGCAGTGACTCGCGGGACACCGGGGAGCTGTTTTTT,CASSDSRDTGELFF
TRBJ2-1,TRBV4-2,TRBD2,NA,TGTGCCAGCAGCCAAGAGTACCTTGGCAGCGGGACTCATAATGAGCAGTTCTTC,CASSQEYLGSGTHNEQFF
TRBJ2-3,TRBV7-9,TRBD2,NA,TGTGCCAGCAGATGGGGGGTAGCGGGAGCCAGCACAGATACGCAGTATTTT,CASRWGVAGASTDTQYF
TRBJ2-4,TRBV6-1,TRBD2,many,TGTGCCAGCAGTGAAGAGGCTAGCGGGAGCAAAAACATTCAGTACTTC,CASSEEASGSKNIQYF
TRBJ1-6,TRBV6-6,TRBD1,once,TGTGCCAGCAGTTACGCTTCTACAGGGGGCTTTTCACCCCTCCACTTT,CASSYASTGGFSPLHF
TRBJ2-6,TRBV4-1,NA,NA,TGCGCCAGCAGCCCAGTCCGGGCCCCGGGAGGGGCCAACGTCCTGACTTTC,CASSPVRAPGGANVLTF
TRBJ1-1,TRBV30,NA,once,TGTGCCTGGAGTGTAAAGGGGGGGCCCACTGAAGCTTTCTTT,CAWSVKGGPTEAFF
TRBJ1-5,TRBV4-1,NA,NA,TGCGCCAGCAGCCTCTTAGCGGCAGGTCCCTTCAATCAGCCCCAGCATTTT,CASSLLAAGPFNQPQHF
TRBJ2-1,TRBV5-4,NA,NA,TGTGCCAGCAGCGGAGGAACTAGATATGAGCAGTTCTTC,CASSGGTRYEQFF
TRBJ2-3,TRBV30,TRBD1,NA,TGTGCCTGGAACAGGGGCGAATTGGCAGATACGCAGTATTTT,CAWNRGELADTQYF
TRBJ1-2,TRBV30,NA,NA,TGTGCCTCCTCCTCCTTCTATGGCTACACCTTC,CASSSFYGYTF
TRBJ1-4,TRBV19,NA,NA,TGTGCCAGTAGTCTTACAGGGAGTCTGAGTGAAAAACTGTTTTTT,CASSLTGSLSEKLFF
TRBJ1-2,TRBV7-9,NA,NA,TGTGCCAGCAGCTTAGACCCGGTCCTTCTCTATGGCTACACCTTC,CASSLDPVLLYGYTF
TRBJ1-2,TRBV6-5,NA,NA,TGTGCCAGCAGTTACTCGAGGCCAGGGAAAGGCTACACCTTC,CASSYSRPGKGYTF
TRBJ1-1,TRBV2,NA,NA,TGTGCCAGCGATACGGACTCGAACACTGAAGCTTTCTTT,CASDTDSNTEAFF
TRBJ2-2,TRBV6-4,NA,few,TGTGCCAGCACAGAGGACAGAAACACCGGGGAGCTGTTTTTT,CASTEDRNTGELFF
TRBJ2-5,TRBV29-1,TRBD2,NA,TGCAGCGTTAAGGGACTAGCGGAAGAGACCCAGTACTTC,CSVKGLAEETQYF
TRBJ2-1,TRBV29-1,TRBD2,NA,TGCAGCGTTGAACCGGGACTAGAGCACAATGAGCAGTTCTTC,CSVEPGLEHNEQFF
TRBJ2-6,TRBV6-1,TRBD1,NA,TGTGCCAGCAGTCAGGGGGCGCCCGGGGCCAACGTCCTGACTTTC,CASSQGAPGANVLTF
TRBJ2-5,TRBV7-9,NA,NA,TGTGCCAGCAGCCGTGAGGAGACCCAGTACTTC,CASSREETQYF
TRBJ1-2,TRBV6-5,NA,NA,TGTGCCAGCAGTTACGGTTCCCCCCTCCCGATAGATGGCTACACCTTC,CASSYGSPLPIDGYTF
TRBJ1-1,TRBV25-1,NA,once,TGTGCCAGCACCCTGGCTGGGCAGATGAACACTGAAGCTTTCTTT,CASTLAGQMNTEAFF